A selection of T cell receptor beta chains follows, all from one sample in a study of T cell repertoires in cytomegalovirus infection. TCRdb passed the reads through MiXCR, listing each CDR3 protein once. The sample lists a few hundred thousand distinct CDR3 sequences, around a quarter occurring once. Sequenced: PBMCs. Receptors were obtained from a human donor in good health (CMV status not recorded). Some clones in this sample may be carry-over from other donors' samples. Both conserved end residues are trimmed from each CDR3.

J	V	CDR3
TRBJ1-2	TRBV12-3/TRBV12-4	ASNPGRKVNGYT
TRBJ2-6	TRBV5-4	ASSWSKSTGANVLT
TRBJ1-6	TRBV4-2	ASSQEAGNRNSPLH
TRBJ2-1	TRBV20-1	SAREIGGGRPSSYNEQF
TRBJ2-7	TRBV29-1	SARWNYEQY
TRBJ2-2	TRBV4-3	ASSLGLDTGELF
TRBJ2-5	TRBV20-1	SAGSGAVQETQY
TRBJ2-5	TRBV7-8	ASVRAEETQY
TRBJ2-7	TRBV7-2	ASSLETSGSHEQY
TRBJ1-6	TRBV19	ASSTRRSRSTHNSPLH
TRBJ1-1	TRBV12-3/TRBV12-4	ASRREGKGSEAF
TRBJ2-3	TRBV24-1	ATSDLRWNTQY
TRBJ2-1	TRBV7-2	ASSLRSEAGSGEQF
TRBJ1-1	TRBV4-1	ASSSQGYTEAF
TRBJ2-3	TRBV5-1	ASSLEGAKPSSDTQY
TRBJ1-2	TRBV6-2/TRBV6-3	ASIDVGEYGYT
TRBJ1-1	TRBV29-1	SAGQEETEAF
TRBJ2-1	TRBV28	ASIESGGINNEQF
TRBJ2-1	TRBV29-1	SVVAFEQF
TRBJ2-1	TRBV19	ASSIGPNEQF
TRBJ2-7	TRBV12-3/TRBV12-4	ASSLVQLEQY
TRBJ2-5	TRBV28	ASSFGQGVETQY
TRBJ2-5	TRBV18	ASSPPSGAGVSETQY
TRBJ2-1	TRBV6-2/TRBV6-3	ASTSTLAGVGNEQF
TRBJ2-5	TRBV7-8	ASSLALAGEEETQY
TRBJ2-1	TRBV11-2	ASSLDRLWQF
TRBJ2-1	TRBV27	ASSDGLRAPYNEQF
TRBJ1-5	TRBV6-2/TRBV6-3	ASSLASLNQPQH
TRBJ2-3	TRBV7-2	ASSLEPGFHTDTQY
TRBJ2-3	TRBV6-5	ASSSTGGITDTQY
TRBJ1-2	TRBV6-6	VSSYRPAEANYGYT
TRBJ2-1	TRBV7-2	ASSRPPPGLASSSYNEQF